What follows are 5 T cell receptor beta chains derived from one specimen sequenced in a study of blood T cells in healthy people across ages. PCR was performed a second time for roughly 7 to 11 cycles using a sample-barcoded 5' primer and a J-beta primer mix. TCRdb re-called the 5' RACE reads with MiXCR, one entry per CDR3 protein. The sample lists roughly 1,500,000 distinct CDR3 sequences, almost 35% occurring once. What was sequenced was blood. Receptors originate from a woman aged 30 to 39 in good health.

This chain uses TRBV7-9 with TRBJ2-1; the D is unclear. V was trimmed by 5 bases and J by 7 bases, leaving 15 bases between them. Germline V gene lookup returns CDR1 SEHNR and CDR2 FQNEAQ (reference sequence). The length of the CDR3 is 14 residues. This chain's CDR3 is CASSSSTQLNEQFF. In nucleotides, the CDR3 is TGTGCCAGCAGCAGCTCGACCCAGTTGAATGAGCAGTTCTTC. Complete variable domain (other parts from reference TRBV7-9 and TRBJ2-1): DTGVSQNPRHKITKRGQNVTFRCDPISEHNRLYWYRQTLGQGPEFLTYFQNEAQLEKSRLLSDRFSAERPKGSFSTLEIQRTEQGDSAMYLCASSSSTQLNEQFFGPGTRLTVL.

In this sample, this clonotype turned up a few times. This chain connects TRBV25-1 to TRBJ2-1, with TRBD2 as a possible D gene (5 bases). This CDR3 has 12 amino acids. Germline V CDR1 and CDR2: MGHDK, SYGVNS. V lost 7 bases, J lost 4 bases, and 8 bases lay in between. CDR3 amino acids: CASKRTYNEQFF. The CDR3 DNA reads as TGTGCCAGCAAGCGGACGTACAATGAGCAGTTCTTC.

The V gene is TRBV9, the J gene TRBJ1-2, with a tentative D call TRBD1 (5 bases). V was clipped by 0 bases and J by 2 bases, with 8 bases between them. This CDR3 is 14 amino acids long. Germline CDR1 reads SGDLS; CDR2 reads YYNGEE. CDR3 loop: CASSVVPGNYGYTF. Written as DNA, the CDR3 is TGTGCCAGCAGCGTAGTTCCAGGGAACTATGGCTACACCTTC.

The V gene is TRBV4-2, the J gene TRBJ1-4; D ambiguous. This CDR3 contains 15 residues. V was clipped by 0 bases and J by 6 bases, with 11 bases between them. Germline CDR1 is LGHNA and CDR2 is YNFKEQ. CDR3 bases: TGTGCCAGCAGCCAAGATGGAAAGGGAGATGAAAAACTGTTTTTT. The encoded protein is CASSQDGKGDEKLFF.

This clonotype has a count of ten or more. The rearrangement uses TRBV7-9 and TRBJ2-7; TRBD1 matches 7 bases. V shed 5 bases and J 2 bases; nucleotides not matched to a gene: 12. The CDR3 sequence is 16 residues long. The germline V gene encodes CDR1 SEHNR and CDR2 FQNEAQ (reference sequence). The CDR3 bases are TGTGCCAGCAGCCCAAGCGAGGGGGCGCGGACCTACGAGCAGTACTTC. It is translated as CASSPSEGARTYEQYF. The full variable domain, completed using reference TRBV7-9 and TRBJ2-7, is DTGVSQNPRHKITKRGQNVTFRCDPISEHNRLYWYRQTLGQGPEFLTYFQNEAQLEKSRLLSDRFSAERPKGSFSTLEIQRTEQGDSAMYLCASSPSEGARTYEQYFGPGTRLTVT.